This TCR beta chain was obtained from a study of blood T cell repertoires in COVID-19. Unmatched junction bases numbered 5, after V lost 4 bases and J lost 3 bases. The CDR3 is 15 residues long. CDR1 is MDHEN, CDR2 SYDVKM, per germline. In the original processing: The assay estimated nucleated cells by amplifying reference gene primers. Libraries were prepared by immunoSEQ multiplex PCR; TCRdb keeps only in-frame clonotypes and omits some of them. D and trimming were read from the DNA, whereas the V and J calls and clone size are those reported in that table. The data show around 160,000 clones, 70% to 90% seen once. Seattle-derived patients entered the study during active infection and were followed longitudinally.

Specimen: peripheral blood. The gene calls are TRBV28 and TRBJ2-2; 7 nucleotides agree with TRBD2. The TCR sequence derives from a woman between 55 and 75 years old with COVID-19, enrolled during active disease. Here the CDR3 DNA reads TGTGCCAGCAGTTCTCTTAGCGGGTACACCGGGGAGCTGTTTTTT. Encoded protein: CASSSLSGYTGELFF.